The 24 T cell receptor beta chains below all came from one sample that was sequenced in a study of Tregs in tolerant kidney transplant recipients. This table comes from immunoSEQ multiplex PCR, and its TCRdb copy is limited to in-frame clones, with some not included. The table lists about 110,000 clones, nearly 90% of them singletons, with approximately 0.35% in the top ten. The sequencing here drew on CD4+ T cells from blood, taken before the transplant. All receptors come from a human donor who received a combined kidney and bone marrow transplant.

This clone was detected only a few times. Distinct nucleotide sequences in the sample also encode this CDR3. The chain combines TRBV19 with TRBJ1-2, with TRBD1 matching 7 bases. The V gene end was trimmed by 9 bases and the J gene end by 1 base; junction bases not matched to a gene: 2. CDR3 length equals 12 residues. Germline V gene data show CDR1 as LNHDA and CDR2 as SQIVND (reference sequence). The DNA of the CDR3 is TGTGCCAGCAGACAGGGTAACTATGGCTACACCTTC. It encodes CASRQGNYGYTF.

The chain employs TRBV2 and TRBJ1-2; tentatively, D is TRBD1 (5 bases). CDR1 and CDR2 (germline): SNHLY, FYNNEI. V was shortened by 4 bases and J by 4 bases, with 7 bases between the two germline ends. The CDR3 loop spans 12 amino acids. The CDR3 region has the DNA TGTGCCAGCAGTGGCGGGACCTATGGCTACACCTTC. This translates into CASSGGTYGYTF.

This clone was detected only once. The chain uses TRBV30 and TRBJ1-5; D call uncertain. This CDR3 has 15 residues. Germline V lookup: CDR1 GTSNPN, CDR2 SVGIG (reference sequence). Between the trimmed V and J ends, which lost 1 base and 0 bases, there was a span of 10 bases. In DNA, the CDR3 is TGTGCCTGGAGTGGGCCGGCAGGTAGCAATCAGCCCCAGCATTTT. Translated: CAWSGPAGSNQPQHF.

V gene TRBV5-4 combines with J gene TRBJ1-6, with a possible D match to TRBD1 (5 bases). This CDR3 spans 14 amino acids. The V gene lost 1 base and the J gene lost 10 bases, with 12 bases spanning the gap. Germline CDR1 and CDR2: SGHNT and YYREEE (reference sequence). CDR3 in amino acids: CASSLHQGLSPLHF. As DNA, the CDR3 is TGTGCCAGCAGCTTGCATCAGGGTTTGTCACCCCTCCACTTT.

The chain couples TRBV10-2 to TRBJ2-1, with a possible D match to TRBD2 (5 bases). The CDR3 runs to 12 residues. Trimming took off 8 bases at V and 14 bases at J, with 19 bases between the two ends. CDR1 is WSHSY, CDR2 SAAADI, per germline. CDR3 sequence: CASAVVRTEEFF. As DNA, the CDR3 is TGCGCCAGCGCCGTCGTCAGGACGGAGGAGTTCTTC.

This sequence joins TRBV10-1 and TRBJ1-1; D may be TRBD1 (5 bases). Germline V CDR1 and CDR2: WNHNN, SYGVQD (reference sequence). CDR3 size: 13 residues. Trimming stripped 4 bases from V and 1 base from J, with 7 bases between. The CDR3 spells CASSVDRNTEAFF. Here the CDR3 DNA reads TGCGCCAGCAGTGTCGACAGGAACACTGAAGCTTTCTTT.

The chain is built from TRBV6-1 and TRBJ1-3; D uncertain. Germline lookup yields CDR1 MNHNS and CDR2 SASEGT. There are 14 residues in the CDR3. With 10 bases removed from V and 2 bases from J, the gap between germline ends came to 15 bases. The CDR3 region has the DNA TGTGCCACCGTGCGGGGTGGCACTGGAAACACCATATATTTT. Translating gives CATVRGGTGNTIYF.

The chain carries TRBV27 and TRBJ1-4; 11 bases line up with TRBD1. The CDR3 is 14 residues long. Trimming cost V 3 bases and J 11 bases; bases outside gene matches: 5. Germline V gene sequence: CDR1 MNHEY, CDR2 SMNVEV (reference sequence). This CDR3 reads CASSLAGTGGKLFF. In nucleotides, the CDR3 is TGTGCCAGCAGTTTGGCCGGGACAGGGGGGAAACTGTTTTTT.

The chain couples TRBV6-5 to TRBJ2-2, with 7 bases fitting TRBD1. Germline V gene data show CDR1 as MNHEY and CDR2 as SVGAGI. Germline trimming cut 7 bases from V and 0 bases from J; bases unmatched to any gene: 5. CDR3 size: 15 residues. CDR3 coding DNA: TGTGCCAGCACCCCCGGGACAGCGAACACCGGGGAGCTGTTTTTT. As protein: CASTPGTANTGELFF.

Written as DNA, the CDR3 is TGTGCCAGTATCATCGGTGGGGGACTAGCGGGCCTCTACGAGCAGTACTTC. Protein sequence: CASIIGGGLAGLYEQYF. This chain links TRBV19 with TRBJ2-7; 12 bases align to TRBD2. The V gene end was trimmed by 7 bases and the J gene end by 3 bases; junction bases not matched to a gene: 13. CDR1 is LNHDA and CDR2 is SQIVND in the germline V gene (reference sequence). This CDR3 region has 17 residues.

The genes are TRBV9 and TRBJ1-3; the D is unclear. The CDR3 runs to 14 residues. The ends were cut back, 3 bases at V and 2 bases at J, with 9 bases in the middle. Germline V gene sequence: CDR1 SGDLS, CDR2 YYNGEE. The CDR3 spells CASSGGMTGNTIYF. The CDR3 bases are TGTGCCAGCAGCGGCGGTATGACTGGAAACACCATATATTTT.

This sequence joins TRBV7-2 and TRBJ1-2; D not certain. This CDR3 region has 12 residues. The germline CDR1 and CDR2 sequences are SGHTA and FQGNSA. With 4 bases removed from V and 5 bases from J, the gap between germline ends came to 8 bases. This chain's CDR3 is CASSSLGYGYTF. The CDR3 DNA follows: TGTGCCAGCAGCTCCCTCGGGTATGGCTACACCTTC.

The rearrangement links TRBV29-1 to TRBJ1-4; perhaps TRBD1 as D (5 bases). The CDR3 spans 14 residues. V lost 0 bases, J lost 8 bases, and 13 bases lay in between. The germline V gene encodes CDR1 SQVTM and CDR2 ANQGSEA. The CDR3 spells CSVEDRRDGEKLFF. The CDR3 DNA is TGCAGCGTTGAAGATAGGAGGGACGGCGAAAAACTGTTTTTT.

The chain uses TRBV19 and TRBJ2-7; 9 nucleotides match TRBD2. The CDR3 spans 17 residues. Germline CDR1 reads LNHDA; CDR2 reads SQIVND (reference sequence). V was clipped by 0 bases and J by 2 bases; unmatched bases: 8. In nucleotides, the CDR3 is TGTGCCAGTAGTATAGATCTGCGGCGGGAGGGGGCCTACGAGCAGTACTTC. This encodes CASSIDLRREGAYEQYF.

The chain has TRBV2 and TRBJ2-7, with TRBD1 matching over 7 bases. Germline V gene sequence: CDR1 SNHLY, CDR2 FYNNEI. The CDR3 consists of 16 residues. Unmatched junction bases numbered 15, after V lost 7 bases and J lost 3 bases. CDR3 loop: CASNFDRSSGGYEQYF. Here the CDR3 DNA reads TGTGCCAGCAACTTCGACAGGTCCTCAGGGGGCTACGAGCAGTACTTC.

The V call is TRBV11-3, the J call TRBJ2-1, with D possibly TRBD2 on 6 matching bases. CDR1 SGHNT and CDR2 YENEEA come from the germline V gene. Trimming took off 5 bases at V and 4 bases at J, with 15 bases between the two ends. This CDR3 comprises 15 residues. This chain's CDR3 is CASSPRERNYNEQFF. Written as DNA, the CDR3 is TGTGCCAGCAGCCCCCGGGAGCGGAATTACAATGAGCAGTTCTTC. Looking up the rest from reference TRBV11-3 and TRBJ2-1 gives the full variable domain: EAGVVQSPRYKIIEKKQPVAFWCNPISGHNTLYWYLQNLGQGPELLIRYENEEAVDDSQLPKDRFSAERLKGVDSTLKIQPAELGDSAVYLCASSPRERNYNEQFFGPGTRLTVL.

The chain is built from TRBV5-1 and TRBJ2-2, with a tentative D call TRBD2 (6 bases). V lost 3 bases to trimming and J lost 0 bases, with 12 bases between them. The CDR3 is 16 amino acids. Germline lookup yields CDR1 SGHRS and CDR2 YFSETQ. The CDR3 is CASSSGSPTNTGELFF. The CDR3 coding sequence is TGCGCCAGCAGCTCCGGGAGTCCAACGAACACCGGGGAGCTGTTTTTT.

The chain joins TRBV7-9 to TRBJ1-4; D unresolved. The ends were cut back, 5 bases at V and 3 bases at J, with 10 bases in the middle. The CDR3 has 14 residues. Germline V CDR1 and CDR2: SEHNR, FQNEAQ (reference sequence). The CDR3 DNA reads as TGTGCCAGCAGCCTCGGGTTAGCTAATGAAAAACTGTTTTTT. It yields the protein CASSLGLANEKLFF.

This chain joins TRBV11-3 and TRBJ2-1; 13 bases fit TRBD2. V lost 5 bases, J lost 10 bases, and 11 bases stayed unmatched. CDR3 length: 16 residues. Germline CDR1 is SGHNT and CDR2 is YENEEA. CDR3 coding DNA: TGTGCCAGCAGCACCCAAACTAGCGGGAGGGCCCCGGAGCAGTTCTTC. Encoded protein: CASSTQTSGRAPEQFF.

The V gene is TRBV30, the J gene TRBJ1-2, with D unclear. CDR3 length equals 15 residues. Germline loops: CDR1 GTSNPN, CDR2 SVGIG (reference sequence). The V gene lost 0 bases and the J gene lost 4 bases, with 15 bases spanning the gap. CDR3 loop: CAWSVAGAVVYGYTF. CDR3 in DNA: TGTGCCTGGAGTGTAGCTGGAGCGGTTGTCTATGGCTACACCTTC.

The J gene is TRBJ2-7, the V gene TRBV23-1; 10 bases are shared with TRBD1. TRBV23-1 is an open reading frame, and its role is uncertain. The CDR3 length is 18 residues. Germline trimming cut 1 base from V and 5 bases from J; bases unmatched to any gene: 14. In DNA, the CDR3 is TGCGCCAGCAGTCAATTTACAGAGCGGACAGGGGGTATGGACGAGCAGTACTTC. Translated: CASSQFTERTGGMDEQYF.

The rearrangement links TRBV18 to TRBJ2-2; TRBD1 agrees at 9 bases. Germline-derived CDR1 and CDR2 are KGHSH and LQKENI. CDR3 length: 16 residues. V dropped 7 bases and J dropped 2; count of bases not matched to a gene: 8. CDR3 DNA: TGTGCCAGCTGTGTTTTGGGACAGGGAAACACCGGGGAGCTGTTTTTT. It yields the protein CASCVLGQGNTGELFF.

The chain combines TRBV6-4 with TRBJ1-2; 7 bases are shared with TRBD1. This CDR3 spans 15 amino acids. Trimming removed 2 bases from V and 8 bases from J; junction bases left unmatched: 11. Germline CDR1 is MRHNA and CDR2 is SNTAGT. The CDR3 DNA sequence: TGTGCCAGCAGTGACCGAAGACAGGGCTGGGGGGGCTACACCTTC. Its protein product is CASSDRRQGWGGYTF.

This clone has more than one count but fewer than ten. This chain links TRBV5-4 with TRBJ2-1; possibly TRBD2 for D (6 bases). Germline V CDR1 and CDR2: SGHNT, YYREEE (reference sequence). Trimming removed 0 bases from V and 3 bases from J, with 10 bases in between. There are 15 residues in the CDR3. CDR3: CASSLVATSYNEQFF. The CDR3 DNA is TGTGCCAGCAGCTTGGTGGCGACTAGCTACAATGAGCAGTTCTTC.